This T cell receptor (beta chain) was sequenced for a study of CD8 T cells in Susac syndrome. CDR1 is SNHLY, CDR2 FYNNEI, per germline. The CDR3 extends over 12 amino acids. Regarding this clonotype: A junction boundary mismatches the germline segment, possibly from a read error.

The RNA input was 0.5 to 1 ug, and it was reverse transcribed with random hexamers. With immunoSEQ multiplex PCR, TCR beta CDR3 was amplified across 54 Vbeta and 13 Jbeta. TCRdb independently ran MiXCR on the immunoSEQ multiplex PCR reads; one entry per CDR3 protein. This repertoire shows roughly 100,000 distinct CDR3 sequences, just under 95% found once; its top ten account for roughly 0.3%. The receptor was derived from a human donor with Susac syndrome. Material for sequencing was CD4+ T cells from PBMCs. This chain connects TRBV2 to TRBJ2-6; the D is unclear. CDR3 protein: CASSAGANVLTF. The CDR3 nucleotides read TGTGCCAGTAGTGCTGGGGCCAACGTCCTGACTTTC.